The following is a TCR beta chain sequence with its context. The data were taken from a study of CD8+ T cells in alopecia areata. Treatment in this sample: oral pan-JAK inhibitor, 5-10 mg twice daily. Sequencing used cDNA as its template, made by extracting RNA and reverse transcribing it. Repertoires were generated with immunoSEQ multiplex PCR, while TCRdb's copy carries only in-frame clones and drops some. This sample carries 160,000 or so clones, roughly 58% of them seen once, and the ten largest clones take 15% to 20%. The germline CDR1 and CDR2 sequences are MNHNY and SVGAGI (reference sequence). With 8 bases clipped from V and 7 bases from J, the junction kept 9 bases outside the gene matches. The CDR3 sequence is 14 residues long.

The material was CD4+ T cells sorted from blood, obtained between weeks 55 and 65, from a patient treated with tofacitinib. The V call is TRBV6-6, the J call TRBJ2-1; the match to TRBD1 covers 9 bases. This receptor was obtained from a human donor with alopecia areata. The DNA of the CDR3 is TGTGCCAGCCGGGGACAGGGTAGATCAAATGAGCAGTTCTTC. Its translation: CASRGQGRSNEQFF.